This T cell receptor beta chain was captured by sequencing in a study of T cells in localized non-small cell lung cancer (dated by TCRdb to 2018 to 2020). Some background on the complete study: The study analyzed T cell repertoires of over 200 early-stage NSCLC patients, comparing tumors and uninvolved tumor-adjacent lungs. NSCLC patients had a mean age of approximately 70 years, and approximately 140 were male and over 85 female. The cohort consisted of approximately 240 treatment-naive NSCLC patients whose localized lung tumors had been resected.

The CDR3 starts with the cysteine, ends with the phenylalanine, and has 16 residues. The kept DNA is CDR3 alone, 48 bases in frame from the first base. V is pruned by 5 bases and J by 3 bases, leaving 11 bases of the junction without a gene match. CDR1 SGHVS and CDR2 FQNEAQ were looked up in the germline V gene. At diagnosis, tumor, uninvolved tumor-adjacent lung and peripheral blood were collected and then preserved as a mix of FFPE and fresh-frozen material. For TCR repertoire profiling, the blood samples were analyzed as peripheral blood mononuclear cells. Broader findings and caveats from the paper: Because of the exploratory design, TCR variables were selected using unadjusted p-values without false-discovery rate correction. Longer overall survival was associated with higher T cell density in blood, whereas shorter survival was associated with higher clonality in adjacent lung. Uninvolved tumor-adjacent lung showed the highest T cell clonality, higher than tumor, which suggests more focused antigenic responses in the adjacent lung. Because multi-region tumor sequencing was not performed, intratumor heterogeneity could not be ruled out. Of the top 100 tumor clones, a median of 57 were detected in paired uninvolved adjacent lung; some 28 were also among that lung's top 100.

This clone was seen only a few times. Its binding antigen is unknown. One base away there is no much larger clone; base qualities are not given. The immunoSEQ Assay was used to sequence TCR beta CDR3 regions from DNA. Per the source publication's procedure: T cell density was computed as TCR beta template counts normalized to usable DNA estimated by amplifying housekeeping genes. Richness was estimated with the preseqR package, extrapolating to 400,000 templates for PBMC samples and 120,000 templates for tissue samples. Clonality was calculated as one minus Pielou's evenness. Tissue-enriched TCRs were identified by differential abundance testing using productive amino-acid clonotypes, minimum total count 5 and alpha 0.1. The Jaccard Index and the Morisita Overlap Index were used to measure repertoire overlap between compartments. GLIPH grouped TCR beta CDR3s together with public tetramer-defined viral CDR3s, and a viral motif had to include at least three viral sequences and also show V-gene enrichment. TCRdb stores this immuneACCESS table with in-frame sequences only. Part of the clones is absent; in the studies checked, under half of the shortfall reflects unresolved V genes, and no reason is known for the rest. V and J calls and clone size are given by that table; D and trimming were obtained from the DNA. For this sample there are roughly 19,000 clones; 65% to 90% appear just once. The ten largest clones take up about 4% of the sample.

The V gene is TRBV7-8 and the J gene is TRBJ2-7; the central 9 bases match TRBD2. Sequences were derived from peripheral blood, sampled before any cancer treatment. The sequence was collected from a man between 35 and 75 years old with stage I lung adenocarcinoma. The CDR3 protein sequence reads: CASSPRGGGGDYEQYF. DNA sequence: TGTGCCAGCAGCCCCAGGGGAGGCGGGGGGGACTACGAGCAGTACTTC.